This TCR beta chain was captured by sequencing in a study of T-cell memory formation after mild COVID-19. Looking at the study overall: The TCR clusters were mostly specific to one donor.

After 5'RACE with constant-segment primers, TCR alpha and TCR beta cDNA libraries carrying sample barcodes and UMIs were obtained. TCRdb recomputed calls from the 5' RACE reads with MiXCR, one row per CDR3 protein. The sample shows approximately 150,000 distinct CDR3 sequences, about 5.5% of them seen only once. This clonotype came up many times. The antigen remains undetermined. This CDR3 comprises 15 residues. Trimming stripped 1 base from V and 3 bases from J, with 11 bases between. Notes on the study in general: Prior to infection, memory already included some responding clones, suggesting cross-reactive memory joined. Contracting clones from day 15 to 85 had balanced CD4/CD8; later expanders favoured CD4+.

Sequencing used PBMCs or a T cell subset sorted from them (not recorded which). This TCR was sampled from an adult woman who had mild COVID-19 (a few samples of this study predate the infection). Cell type and time point are not known. The chain combines TRBV12-3 or TRBV12-4 with TRBJ2-3; D might be TRBD1 or TRBD2, each matching 6 bases. DNA for the CDR3: TGTGCCAGCAGTTTAGAGGGGGGCCGGACAGATACGCAGTATTTT. Protein product: CASSLEGGRTDTQYF.